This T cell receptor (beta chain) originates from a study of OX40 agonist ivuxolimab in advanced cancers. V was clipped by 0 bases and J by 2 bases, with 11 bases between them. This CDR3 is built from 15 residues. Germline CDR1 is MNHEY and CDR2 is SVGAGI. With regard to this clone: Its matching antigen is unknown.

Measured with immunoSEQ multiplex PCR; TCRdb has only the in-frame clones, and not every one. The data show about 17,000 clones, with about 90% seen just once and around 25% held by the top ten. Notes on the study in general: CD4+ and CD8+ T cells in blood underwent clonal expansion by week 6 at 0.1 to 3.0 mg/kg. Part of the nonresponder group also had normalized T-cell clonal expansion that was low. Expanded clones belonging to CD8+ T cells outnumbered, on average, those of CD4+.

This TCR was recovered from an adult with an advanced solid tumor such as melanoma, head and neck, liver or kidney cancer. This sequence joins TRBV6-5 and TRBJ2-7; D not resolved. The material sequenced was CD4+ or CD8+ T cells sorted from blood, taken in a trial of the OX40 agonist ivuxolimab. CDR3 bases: TGTGCCAGCAGTTACTCGTCCACCTATCCCTACGAGCAGTACTTC. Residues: CASSYSSTYPYEQYF.